A selection of T cell receptor beta chains follows, all from one sample in a study of T cell responses to AZD1222 COVID-19 vaccine. Data came from immunoSEQ multiplex PCR; TCRdb stores just in-frame clones and leaves some out. The repertoire consists of about 100,000 clones, with approximately 86% occurring once and the leading ten covering approximately 4%. The specimen was peripheral blood, collected on day 0 of AZD1222 vaccination. The receptors were gathered from an adult in good health. CDR3s include the opening cysteine and the closing phenylalanine or tryptophan. Size tells how often a clone was seen (once, few, many) or the class of an expanded clone, and some rows leave it out.

clone_size: -
v_call: TRBV4-2
cdr3_length: 17
j_call: TRBJ1-3
cdr3_aa: CASSQEGPLGSGNTIYF

clone_size: -
v_call: TRBV6-4
cdr3_length: 14
j_call: TRBJ2-2
cdr3_aa: CASSGGPSTGELFF

clone_size: -
v_call: TRBV7-9
cdr3_length: 13
j_call: TRBJ1-2
cdr3_aa: CASSWGGDYGYTF

clone_size: few
v_call: TRBV5-1
cdr3_length: 14
j_call: TRBJ1-4
cdr3_aa: CASSLDRRNEKLFF

clone_size: -
v_call: TRBV6-8
cdr3_length: 16
j_call: TRBJ2-7
cdr3_aa: CASSGMGGKEDYEQYF

clone_size: -
v_call: TRBV6-2/TRBV6-3
cdr3_length: 14
j_call: TRBJ1-2
cdr3_aa: CASSYVGQTYGYTF

clone_size: -
v_call: TRBV11-2
cdr3_length: 13
j_call: TRBJ2-3
cdr3_aa: CASSTRGADTQYF

clone_size: -
v_call: TRBV24-1
cdr3_length: 15
j_call: TRBJ2-2
cdr3_aa: CATSPDRANTGELFF

clone_size: -
v_call: TRBV9
cdr3_length: 16
j_call: TRBJ1-1
cdr3_aa: CASILGQEGGNTEAFF

clone_size: -
v_call: TRBV7-3
cdr3_length: 15
j_call: TRBJ2-3
cdr3_aa: CASSFVGSSTDTQYF

clone_size: -
v_call: TRBV4-3
cdr3_length: 18
j_call: TRBJ2-1
cdr3_aa: CASSRTSGGTLSYNEQFF

clone_size: -
v_call: TRBV5-1
cdr3_length: 14
j_call: TRBJ2-3
cdr3_aa: CASRWTGGIDTQYF

clone_size: -
v_call: TRBV29-1
cdr3_length: 13
j_call: TRBJ2-1
cdr3_aa: CSVQIEALNEQFF

clone_size: -
v_call: TRBV30
cdr3_length: 14
j_call: TRBJ1-3
cdr3_aa: CAWRVLPGENTIYF

clone_size: -
v_call: TRBV28
cdr3_length: 15
j_call: TRBJ2-1
cdr3_aa: CASSLGTSGRDEQFF

clone_size: -
v_call: TRBV30
cdr3_length: 11
j_call: TRBJ1-1
cdr3_aa: CAWDRGQGAFF

clone_size: -
v_call: TRBV7-8
cdr3_length: 14
j_call: TRBJ2-3
cdr3_aa: CASSLRTSGGTQYF

clone_size: -
v_call: TRBV4-3
cdr3_length: 15
j_call: TRBJ1-2
cdr3_aa: CASSQDGGQIYGYTF

clone_size: few
v_call: TRBV7-3
cdr3_length: 13
j_call: TRBJ1-1
cdr3_aa: CASSFSMNTEAFF

clone_size: few
v_call: TRBV12-3/TRBV12-4
cdr3_length: 13
j_call: TRBJ1-5
cdr3_aa: CASSLAENQPQHF

clone_size: -
v_call: TRBV5-6
cdr3_length: 14
j_call: TRBJ2-1
cdr3_aa: CASSSGYGLSEQFF

clone_size: once
v_call: TRBV2
cdr3_length: 17
j_call: TRBJ2-5
cdr3_aa: CASSPELVRKRGRTQYF

clone_size: -
v_call: TRBV2
cdr3_length: 14
j_call: TRBJ1-1
cdr3_aa: CASSEGGGNTEAFF

clone_size: few
v_call: TRBV7-9
cdr3_length: 15
j_call: TRBJ2-1
cdr3_aa: CASSLSSGRANEQFF

clone_size: -
v_call: TRBV2
cdr3_length: 14
j_call: TRBJ1-1
cdr3_aa: CASSILTLNTEAFF

clone_size: few
v_call: TRBV11-2
cdr3_length: 14
j_call: TRBJ1-1
cdr3_aa: CASQRKFANTEAFF

clone_size: -
v_call: TRBV6-2/TRBV6-3
cdr3_length: 14
j_call: TRBJ1-2
cdr3_aa: CASSPGTGGSGYTF

clone_size: -
v_call: TRBV30
cdr3_length: 13
j_call: TRBJ1-3
cdr3_aa: CAWSVNSGNTIYF

clone_size: -
v_call: TRBV18
cdr3_length: 16
j_call: TRBJ2-3
cdr3_aa: CASSPRSGGGADTQYF

clone_size: -
v_call: TRBV4-3
cdr3_length: 15
j_call: TRBJ2-7
cdr3_aa: CASSQERLNHYEQYF

clone_size: -
v_call: TRBV7-9
cdr3_length: 13
j_call: TRBJ1-1
cdr3_aa: CASSLGAETEAFF

clone_size: -
v_call: TRBV21-1
cdr3_length: 18
j_call: TRBJ1-2
cdr3_aa: CASSKKAHLQGAGYGYTF

clone_size: once
v_call: TRBV30
cdr3_length: 11
j_call: TRBJ2-7
cdr3_aa: CAWARPYEQYF

clone_size: -
v_call: TRBV5-1
cdr3_length: 16
j_call: TRBJ2-1
cdr3_aa: CASSLHHRGSYNEQFF

clone_size: -
v_call: TRBV2
cdr3_length: 14
j_call: TRBJ1-1
cdr3_aa: CASTSGEWNTEAFF

clone_size: -
v_call: TRBV18
cdr3_length: 14
j_call: TRBJ1-6
cdr3_aa: CASSAGWENSPLHF

clone_size: few
v_call: TRBV6-4
cdr3_length: 14
j_call: TRBJ2-1
cdr3_aa: CASSVRDPPDEQFF

clone_size: -
v_call: TRBV2
cdr3_length: 17
j_call: TRBJ2-1
cdr3_aa: CASSIPGLHVGYNEQFF

clone_size: once
v_call: TRBV6-5
cdr3_length: 14
j_call: TRBJ2-1
cdr3_aa: CASSPLTRVNEQFF

clone_size: -
v_call: TRBV28
cdr3_length: 14
j_call: TRBJ2-7
cdr3_aa: CASSLEGGTYEQYF

clone_size: -
v_call: TRBV7-2
cdr3_length: 17
j_call: TRBJ1-2
cdr3_aa: CASTYGGGRAGNYGYTF

clone_size: -
v_call: TRBV5-1
cdr3_length: 15
j_call: TRBJ2-1
cdr3_aa: CASSLMTASYNEQFF